One and the same sample provided the 11 T cell receptor beta chains below, sequenced in a study of blood T cell repertoires in COVID-19. Using immunoSEQ multiplex PCR, the repertoire was profiled, and TCRdb retains in-frame clones only, with some absent. The sample holds around 190,000 clones, 85% to 90% seen once. Sequencing was performed on peripheral blood. These receptor sequences come from a man younger than 35 with active or convalescent COVID-19.

The rearrangement uses TRBV9 and TRBJ1-1; TRBD1 is a possible D gene (5 bases). V was cut by 3 bases and J by 4 bases, with 13 bases left in between. The CDR3 has 14 amino acids. CDR1 and CDR2 (germline): SGDLS, YYNGEE. The CDR3 loop reads CASSAGHVGTEAFF. CDR3 DNA: TGTGCCAGCAGCGCTGGACACGTAGGCACTGAAGCTTTCTTT. The full variable domain, its missing parts supplied by reference TRBV9 and TRBJ1-1, is DSGVTQTPKHLITATGQRVTLRCSPRSGDLSVYWYQQSLDQGLQFLIQYYNGEERAKGNILERFSAQQFPDLHSELNLSSLELGDSALYFCASSAGHVGTEAFFGQGTRLTVV.

The rearrangement joins TRBV11-2 to TRBJ1-1; 7 positions match TRBD1. There are 14 residues in the CDR3. J gave up 3 bases and V 4 bases, and 5 bases lay outside the gene matches. Germline V lookup: CDR1 SGHAT, CDR2 FQNNGV. Here the CDR3 DNA reads TGTGCCAGCAGCTGGACGACAGGGCACACTGAAGCTTTCTTT. It codes for CASSWTTGHTEAFF.

The rearrangement links TRBV19 to TRBJ2-3, with TRBD2 matching 11 bases. From germline, CDR1 is LNHDA and CDR2 SQIVND (reference sequence). J lost 3 bases, V lost 3 bases, and 5 bases had no gene match. The CDR3 sequence is 16 residues long. The CDR3 DNA reads as TGTGCCAGTAGTATTAGGGCTAGCGGGGGGACAGATACGCAGTATTTT. Translated, it gives CASSIRASGGTDTQYF.

This chain links TRBV3-1 (or the pseudogene TRBV3-2) with TRBJ2-5; 7 positions agree with TRBD2. CDR1 is LGHDT, CDR2 YNNKEL, per germline (reference sequence). This CDR3 comprises 12 residues. Germline trimming cut 6 bases from V and 3 bases from J; bases unmatched to any gene: 1. The CDR3 DNA reads TGTGCCAGCAGACTAGCGAAAGAGACCCAGTACTTC. It translates to CASRLAKETQYF.

The chain is built from TRBV18 and TRBJ2-5; TRBD2 matches at 10 bases. Germline V gene data show CDR1 as KGHSH and CDR2 as LQKENI. The CDR3 runs to 14 residues. The ends lost 6 bases at V and 1 base at J; junction bases unmatched: 2. The CDR3 coding sequence is TGTGCCAGCTCCGGGACTAGCGTCCAAGAGACCCAGTACTTC. It codes for CASSGTSVQETQYF.

This chain joins TRBV27 and TRBJ1-1; 7 bases match TRBD1. Germline V gene sequence: CDR1 MNHEY, CDR2 SMNVEV (reference sequence). The CDR3 length is 15 residues. V was clipped by 3 bases and J by 6 bases; unmatched bases: 10. The CDR3 coding sequence is TGTGCCAGCAGTTTTTGGGCGACAGGGAAGCCTGAAGCTTTCTTT. It codes for CASSFWATGKPEAFF.

The rearrangement joins TRBV5-1 to TRBJ1-2; TRBD1 aligns across 8 bases. Losses at the gene ends were 1 base for V and 0 bases for J; bases not matched to a gene: 2. The CDR3 runs 15 residues. The germline V gene has CDR1 SGHRS and CDR2 YFSETQ. CDR3 loop: CASSLTGQANYGYTF. Here the CDR3 DNA reads TGCGCCAGCAGCTTGACGGGACAGGCTAACTATGGCTACACCTTC.

This chain joins TRBV5-1 and TRBJ1-2, with D possibly matching TRBD1 (5 bases). Deletions cut 7 bases from V and 4 bases from J, with 20 bases between. There are 15 residues in the CDR3. Germline values: CDR1 SGHRS, CDR2 YFSETQ. CDR3 bases: TGCGCCAGCTCTTTCGGGGGTCGGTTAGGCTATGGCTACACCTTC. Translation: CASSFGGRLGYGYTF.

V usage is TRBV11-3 and J usage is TRBJ2-2; tentatively, D is TRBD2 (6 bases). CDR1 and CDR2 from the germline V gene are SGHNT and YENEEA. V was trimmed by 5 bases and J by 9 bases, leaving 13 bases between them. The CDR3 extends over 13 amino acids. In DNA, the CDR3 is TGTGCCAGCAGCCCGGAGGGCTCCCGGGAGCTGTTTTTT. The encoded protein is CASSPEGSRELFF.

This chain links TRBV7-3 with TRBJ2-1; 8 bases fit TRBD1. Germline V lookup: CDR1 SGHTA, CDR2 FQGTGA. This CDR3 comprises 13 residues. After removal of 5 bases from V and 8 bases from J, the junction contained 5 bases not matched to a gene. The CDR3 reads CASSKQGEDEQFF. DNA of the CDR3: TGTGCCAGCAGCAAACAGGGGGAGGATGAGCAGTTCTTC. The full variable domain, in which reference TRBV7-3 and TRBJ2-1 provide the parts outside the CDR3, is GAGVSQTPSNKVTEKGKYVELRCDPISGHTALYWYRQSLGQGPEFLIYFQGTGAADDSGLPNDRFFAVRPEGSVSTLKIQRTERGDSAVYLCASSKQGEDEQFFGPGTRLTVL.

The rearrangement uses TRBV4-2 and TRBJ2-7, with 16 bases lining up with TRBD2. The V gene's germline CDR1 is LGHNA and CDR2 YNFKEQ. The CDR3 is 18 residues long. J lost 6 bases, V lost 3 bases, and 11 bases had no gene match. Here the CDR3 DNA reads TGTGCCAGCAGCCATCCATCCGGGACTAGCGGGGGGGCTGGCGAGCAGTACTTC. This translates into CASSHPSGTSGGAGEQYF.